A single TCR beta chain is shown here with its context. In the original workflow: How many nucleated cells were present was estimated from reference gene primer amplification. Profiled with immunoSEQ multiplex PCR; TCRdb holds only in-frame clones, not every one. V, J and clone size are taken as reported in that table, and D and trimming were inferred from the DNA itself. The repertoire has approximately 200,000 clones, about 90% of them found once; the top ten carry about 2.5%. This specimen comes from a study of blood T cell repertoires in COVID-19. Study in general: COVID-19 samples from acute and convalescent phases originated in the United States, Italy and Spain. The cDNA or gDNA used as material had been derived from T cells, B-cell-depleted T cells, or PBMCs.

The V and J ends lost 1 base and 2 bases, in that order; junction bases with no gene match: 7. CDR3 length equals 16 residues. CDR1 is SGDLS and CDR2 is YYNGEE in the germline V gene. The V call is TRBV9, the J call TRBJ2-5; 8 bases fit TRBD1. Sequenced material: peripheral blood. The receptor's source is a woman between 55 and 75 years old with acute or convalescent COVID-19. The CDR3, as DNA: TGTGCCAGCAGCGTACTTCAGGGGGCGCGGCAAGAGACCCAGTACTTC. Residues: CASSVLQGARQETQYF.